These T cell receptor beta chains were read from a single sample in a study of regulatory T cells in long-lasting Graves disease. Each CDR3 protein is one row after TCRdb ran MiXCR on the multiplex PCR reads. The table has about 470,000 distinct CDR3 sequences, around 20% seen once. The source material was peripheral blood mononuclear cells (PBMCs), sampled when the disease was refractory, from a patient treated with antithyroid drugs. These receptors all stem from a female donor with Graves disease. The CDR3 runs from the conserved cysteine through the conserved F or W. The D gene is left open where the match is weak. Clone size is shown for a subset of rows, as once, few, many or a class of expanded clone.

J gene: TRBJ2-7
V gene: TRBV28
D gene: TRBD2
clone size: many
CDR3 protein: CASSPGFVGGSYEQYF
CDR3 DNA: TGTGCCAGCAGCCCAGGTTTCGTGGGCGGGAGCTACGAGCAGTACTTC

J gene: TRBJ2-3
V gene: TRBV6-5
D gene: NA
clone size: once
CDR3 protein: CASSYLGDRLNTGTDTQYF
CDR3 DNA: TGTGCCAGCAGTTACTTGGGGGATAGACTAAACACGGGCACAGATACGCAGTATTTT

J gene: TRBJ2-1
V gene: TRBV28
D gene: TRBD1
clone size: few
CDR3 protein: CASSLPTGTRDYNEQFF
CDR3 DNA: TGTGCCAGCAGTTTACCGACAGGGACCAGAGACTACAATGAGCAGTTCTTC

J gene: TRBJ1-6
V gene: TRBV6-5
D gene: NA
clone size: NA
CDR3 protein: CASSYSGKRTDSPLHF
CDR3 DNA: TGTGCCAGCAGTTACTCGGGAAAAAGGACGGATTCACCCCTCCACTTT

J gene: TRBJ2-6
V gene: TRBV7-2
D gene: TRBD2
clone size: NA
CDR3 protein: CASSPVSSGRSGANVLTF
CDR3 DNA: TGTGCCAGCAGCCCGGTATCTAGCGGGAGGTCTGGGGCCAACGTCCTGACTTTC

J gene: TRBJ2-1
V gene: TRBV2
D gene: NA
clone size: NA
CDR3 protein: CASSESAYNEQFF
CDR3 DNA: TGTGCCAGCAGTGAATCGGCCTACAATGAGCAGTTCTTC

J gene: TRBJ2-3
V gene: TRBV7-2
D gene: NA
clone size: few
CDR3 protein: CASSLVAGSRDTQYF
CDR3 DNA: TGTGCCAGCAGCTTAGTGGCAGGGTCGCGAGATACGCAGTATTTT

J gene: TRBJ1-1
V gene: TRBV3-1
D gene: NA
clone size: many
CDR3 protein: CASSQGDFSTEAFF
CDR3 DNA: TGTGCCAGCAGCCAAGGGGACTTTTCCACTGAAGCTTTCTTT

J gene: TRBJ1-5
V gene: TRBV6-1
D gene: NA
clone size: NA
CDR3 protein: CASSPRGDALQPQHF
CDR3 DNA: TGTGCCAGCAGTCCTCGGGGTGATGCGCTTCAGCCCCAGCATTTT

J gene: TRBJ2-5
V gene: TRBV28
D gene: NA
clone size: many
CDR3 protein: CASSLLSDGTWVEETQYF
CDR3 DNA: TGTGCCAGCAGTTTACTGTCTGATGGGACTTGGGTTGAAGAGACCCAGTACTTC

J gene: TRBJ2-7
V gene: TRBV6-1
D gene: NA
clone size: few
CDR3 protein: CASKGLSYEQYF
CDR3 DNA: TGTGCCAGCAAAGGCCTCTCCTACGAGCAGTACTTC

J gene: TRBJ2-2
V gene: TRBV28
D gene: TRBD2
clone size: many
CDR3 protein: CASSVVAGKGAGELFF
CDR3 DNA: TGTGCCAGCAGTGTTGTAGCGGGAAAGGGTGCCGGGGAGCTGTTTTTT

J gene: TRBJ2-2
V gene: TRBV5-6
D gene: NA
clone size: many
CDR3 protein: CASRSFTGELFF
CDR3 DNA: TGTGCCAGCAGATCCTTCACCGGGGAGCTGTTTTTT

J gene: TRBJ1-2
V gene: TRBV6-2/TRBV6-3
D gene: NA
clone size: many
CDR3 protein: CASSYEAGGNGYTF
CDR3 DNA: TGTGCCAGCAGTTACGAAGCCGGGGGCAATGGCTACACCTTC

J gene: TRBJ2-5
V gene: TRBV19
D gene: TRBD2
clone size: few
CDR3 protein: CASSTTAGGLETQYF
CDR3 DNA: TGTGCCAGTAGTACCACAGCGGGAGGTTTGGAGACCCAGTACTTC

J gene: TRBJ1-3
V gene: TRBV6-1
D gene: NA
clone size: NA
CDR3 protein: CASSVDGNSGNTIYF
CDR3 DNA: TGTGCCAGCAGTGTGGACGGTAACTCTGGAAACACCATATATTTT

J gene: TRBJ2-4
V gene: TRBV6-1
D gene: NA
clone size: NA
CDR3 protein: CASTLTGGLRSKNIQYF
CDR3 DNA: TGTGCCAGCACCCTAACCGGGGGCCTTCGCTCCAAAAACATTCAGTACTTC

J gene: TRBJ1-2
V gene: TRBV28
D gene: NA
clone size: many
CDR3 protein: CASRQVVVGGYTF
CDR3 DNA: TGTGCCAGCAGGCAGGTCGTGGTGGGTGGCTACACCTTC

J gene: TRBJ2-7
V gene: TRBV7-9
D gene: NA
clone size: few
CDR3 protein: CASRGAGTYEQYF
CDR3 DNA: TGTGCCAGCAGGGGGGCAGGGACCTACGAGCAGTACTTC

J gene: TRBJ2-5
V gene: TRBV6-1
D gene: TRBD2
clone size: few
CDR3 protein: CASSEGLARIQETQYF
CDR3 DNA: TGTGCCAGCAGTGAAGGACTAGCTAGAATACAAGAGACCCAGTACTTC

J gene: TRBJ2-1
V gene: TRBV15
D gene: TRBD2
clone size: many
CDR3 protein: CATSIYAGGFEQFF
CDR3 DNA: TGTGCCACCAGCATATATGCGGGAGGATTTGAGCAGTTCTTC

J gene: TRBJ1-6
V gene: TRBV30
D gene: NA
clone size: few
CDR3 protein: CAWSSDNNSPLHF
CDR3 DNA: TGTGCCTGGAGTTCGGATAATAATTCACCCCTCCACTTT

J gene: TRBJ2-7
V gene: TRBV10-3
D gene: NA
clone size: NA
CDR3 protein: CAVSRDLAHEQYF
CDR3 DNA: TGTGCCGTCAGCCGGGACCTAGCCCACGAGCAGTACTTC

J gene: TRBJ1-2
V gene: TRBV30
D gene: NA
clone size: few
CDR3 protein: CAWSDGTGEGFNYGYTF
CDR3 DNA: TGTGCCTGGAGTGACGGGACCGGGGAGGGTTTTAACTATGGCTACACCTTC

J gene: TRBJ2-1
V gene: TRBV9
D gene: NA
clone size: NA
CDR3 protein: CASSATEYNEQFF
CDR3 DNA: TGTGCCAGCAGCGCCACAGAGTACAATGAGCAGTTCTTC

J gene: TRBJ2-2
V gene: TRBV6-2/TRBV6-3
D gene: NA
clone size: few
CDR3 protein: CASSPGLPRTGELLF
CDR3 DNA: TGTGCCAGCAGCCCAGGACTGCCCCGCACCGGGGAGCTGCTTTTT

J gene: TRBJ2-1
V gene: TRBV24-1
D gene: NA
clone size: few
CDR3 protein: CATESPPRNHNEQFF
CDR3 DNA: TGTGCCACCGAGAGCCCCCCGCGGAACCACAATGAGCAGTTCTTC

J gene: TRBJ2-7
V gene: TRBV7-3
D gene: NA
clone size: few
CDR3 protein: CASSPPGRGYEQYF
CDR3 DNA: TGTGCCAGCAGCCCTCCGGGACGAGGCTACGAGCAGTACTTC

J gene: TRBJ2-2
V gene: TRBV18
D gene: NA
clone size: NA
CDR3 protein: CASSFDAPGTGELFF
CDR3 DNA: TGTGCCAGCTCTTTCGACGCTCCGGGCACCGGGGAGCTGTTTTTT